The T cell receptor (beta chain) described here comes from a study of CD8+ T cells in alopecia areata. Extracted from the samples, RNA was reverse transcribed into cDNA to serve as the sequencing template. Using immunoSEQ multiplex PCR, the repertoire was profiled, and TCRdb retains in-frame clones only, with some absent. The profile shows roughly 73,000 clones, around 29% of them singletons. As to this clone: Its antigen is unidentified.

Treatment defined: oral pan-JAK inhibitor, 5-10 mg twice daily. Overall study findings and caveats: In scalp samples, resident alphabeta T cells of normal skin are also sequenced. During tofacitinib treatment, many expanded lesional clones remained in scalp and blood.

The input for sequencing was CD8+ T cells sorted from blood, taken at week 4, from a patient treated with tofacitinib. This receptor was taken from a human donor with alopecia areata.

Written as DNA, the CDR3 is TGTGCCAGCAGTGACAGACGGGCAGGGGCAGGCGTCACCGGGGAGCTGTTTTTT. It specifies CASSDRRAGAGVTGELFF. V and J are TRBV7-8 and TRBJ2-2; perhaps TRBD1 as D (6 bases). The V gene lost 6 bases and the J gene lost 4 bases, with 24 bases spanning the gap. In germline, CDR1 is SGHVS, CDR2 FQNEAQ. The CDR3 sequence is 18 residues long.